A few counts support the clone carrying this T cell receptor beta chain. The antigen remains undetermined. At the DNA level, this CDR3 is encoded by other sequences in the same sample as well. In the PCR, 60 Vbeta and 13 Jbeta primers were used. Produced via immunoSEQ multiplex PCR; TCRdb's table is partial and in-frame only. The table records roughly 200,000 clones, about 10% of them present only once. This record comes from a study of cytomegalovirus exposure and HLA in healthy donors. Trimming stripped 3 bases from V and 4 bases from J, with 10 bases between. This CDR3 region has 12 residues. Germline-derived CDR1 and CDR2 are GTSNPN and SVGIG (reference sequence). Overall study findings and caveats: Later analysis associated a missense DCLRE1C variant with TCR beta V- and J-gene trimming. Within an earlier analysis, most TCR beta V segments proved productive either about 90% or about 30% of the time. Per published accounts, TCR beta sequences correctly predicted the HLA-A and HLA-B alleles of most subjects.

The clonotype comes from a woman in her thirties in good health and CMV-seropositive. Sequencing used PBMCs. The rearrangement uses TRBV30 and TRBJ2-7, with D perhaps matching TRBD1 (5 bases). CDR3 protein: CAWSAQGYEQYF. CDR3 nucleotides: TGTGCCTGGAGCGCGCAGGGTTACGAGCAGTACTTC. Full variable domain (missing parts from reference TRBV30 and TRBJ2-7): SQTIHQWPATLVQPVGSPLSLECTVEGTSNPNLYWYRQAAGRGLQLLFYSVGIGQISSEVPQNLSASRPQDRQFILSSKKLLLSDSGFYLCAWSAQGYEQYFGPGTRLTVT.